The 27 T cell receptor beta chains given below trace back to one sample, sequenced in a study of blood T cell repertoires in COVID-19. Clones were sequenced by immunoSEQ multiplex PCR, and TCRdb holds only the in-frame ones, with some missing. This sample has roughly 220,000 clones, with 75% to 90% found just once. The material sequenced was PBMCs or T cells enriched from blood (not recorded which). All receptors derive from a woman under 30 in a cohort exposed to, infected with or recovered from COVID-19 (not recorded which).

The chain recombines TRBV4-1 with TRBJ1-1, with D unclear. Germline V CDR1 and CDR2: MGHRA, YSYEKL. V dropped 1 base and J dropped 4 bases, with 16 bases sitting between them. The length of the CDR3 is 16 residues. The CDR3: CASSQVKGPEGTEAFF. In DNA form, the CDR3 reads TGCGCCAGCAGCCAAGTCAAAGGCCCGGAGGGCACTGAAGCTTTCTTT.

The chain employs TRBV7-6 and TRBJ1-4, with TRBD1 matching over 9 bases. The CDR3 is made up of 19 amino acids. The J segment lost 3 bases and the V segment lost 5 bases, leaving 16 bases of the junction unmatched. CDR1 is SGHVS, CDR2 FNYEAQ, per germline. CDR3 nucleotide sequence: TGTGCCAGCAGCACCGCTACAGGGGGCGTTAAGTGGGCTAATGAAAAACTGTTTTTT. Translating it yields CASSTATGGVKWANEKLFF.

This chain uses TRBV18 with TRBJ1-1; D unclear. The ends were cut back, 3 bases at V and 3 bases at J, with 11 bases in the middle. Germline CDR1 reads KGHSH; CDR2 reads LQKENI. The CDR3 contains 14 residues. The CDR3, as DNA: TGTGCCAGCTCACCTACAGCCCCAGACACTGAAGCTTTCTTT. Its protein product is CASSPTAPDTEAFF.

The chain couples TRBV7-6 to TRBJ1-1; 7 positions match TRBD1. V lost 7 bases and J lost 4; bases outside the gene matches: 12. CDR3 length: 15 amino acids. In germline, CDR1 is SGHVS, CDR2 FNYEAQ. The CDR3 loop is CASTPNGNRGTEAFF. DNA for the CDR3: TGTGCCAGCACCCCCAACGGAAACAGGGGCACTGAAGCTTTCTTT.

This clone was observed once. The chain couples TRBV19 to TRBJ2-5; 11 positions match TRBD2. Germline CDR1 LNHDA, CDR2 SQIVND (reference sequence). V was pared by 4 bases and J by 2 bases, with 6 bases of the junction left unmatched. The CDR3 consists of 16 residues. The CDR3, as DNA: TGTGCCAGTAGTACAAGACTAGCGGGGATGCAAGAGACCCAGTACTTC. It yields the protein CASSTRLAGMQETQYF.

The J gene is TRBJ1-5, the V gene TRBV29-1, with a weak D call TRBD1 (5 bases). In germline, CDR1 is SQVTM, CDR2 ANQGSEA. The CDR3 length is 13 residues. V was trimmed by 4 bases and J by 0 bases, leaving 7 bases between them. Here the CDR3 reads CSVGGHSNQPQHF. DNA of the CDR3: TGCAGCGTTGGCGGACATAGCAATCAGCCCCAGCATTTT.

CDR3 sequence reads: CASSQDPDYEQYF. The CDR3 region has the DNA TGCGCCAGCAGCCAAGACCCAGACTACGAGCAGTACTTC. The chain links TRBV4-1 to TRBJ2-7; D gene uncertain. Germline-derived CDR1 and CDR2 are MGHRA and YSYEKL. V lost 0 bases and J 3 bases, leaving 6 bases between the germline ends. CDR3 length: 13 amino acids.

The chain recombines TRBV10-1 with TRBJ1-5, with a weak D call TRBD1 (5 bases). Trimming left V 10 bases short and J 1 base short, with 17 bases between. Germline assignment: CDR1 WNHNN and CDR2 SYGVQD (reference sequence). The CDR3 is 15 amino acids. CDR3 region: CATPGGRESNQPQHF. In DNA form, the CDR3 reads TGCGCCACCCCCGGGGGAAGAGAAAGCAATCAGCCCCAGCATTTT.

V usage is TRBV7-6 and J usage is TRBJ1-4; possible D gene TRBD1, 6 bases. The V end lost 1 base, the J end lost 7 bases, and 16 bases lay between the germline ends. The CDR3 covers 16 residues. CDR1 SGHVS and CDR2 FNYEAQ come from the germline V gene. For the CDR3, the DNA is TGTGCCAGCAGCTTAGAGGGGGGGACAATAACTGAAAAACTGTTTTTT. It yields the protein CASSLEGGTITEKLFF.

The rearrangement joins TRBV5-1 to TRBJ1-2; D ambiguous. This CDR3 comprises 14 residues. Germline V CDR1 and CDR2: SGHRS, YFSETQ. Trimming removed 0 bases from V and 5 bases from J, with 11 bases in between. CDR3 DNA sequence: TGCGCCAGCAGCTTGGGAGGGCTTGGATATGGCTACACCTTC. The encoded protein is CASSLGGLGYGYTF.

The rearrangement links TRBV28 to TRBJ2-6, with TRBD1 matching 8 bases. The CDR3 consists of 19 residues. CDR1 and CDR2 (germline): MDHEN, SYDVKM. V trimming: 2 bases; J trimming: 0 bases; junction bases outside the gene matches: 9. The CDR3, as DNA: TGTGCCAGCAGTTTAGTTACTCACAGGGGGAGCTCTGGGGCCAACGTCCTGACTTTC. This translates into CASSLVTHRGSSGANVLTF. Using reference TRBV28 and TRBJ2-6 for the parts outside the CDR3, the full variable domain is DVKVTQSSRYLVKRTGEKVFLECVQDMDHENMFWYRQDPGLGLRLIYFSYDVKMKEKGDIPEGYSVSREKKERFSLILESASTNQTSMYLCASSLVTHRGSSGANVLTFGAGSRLTVL.

The chain couples TRBV12-5 to TRBJ1-1; 8 nucleotides line up with TRBD1. The CDR3 sequence is 16 residues long. The germline V gene encodes CDR1 LGHNT and CDR2 FRNRAP. Losses at the gene ends were 1 base for V and 4 bases for J; bases not matched to a gene: 8. The CDR3 DNA reads TGTGCTAGTGGTTTGGAACAGGGGGAAGGGAGCACTGAAGCTTTCTTT. Protein: CASGLEQGEGSTEAFF. The variable domain in full, completed from reference TRBV12-5 and TRBJ1-1, reads DARVTQTPRHKVTEMGQEVTMRCQPILGHNTVFWYRQTMMQGLELLAYFRNRAPLDDSGMPKDRFSAEMPDATLATLKIQPSEPRDSAVYFCASGLEQGEGSTEAFFGQGTRLTVV.

The chain is built from TRBV5-1 and TRBJ2-3, with TRBD2 identical over 13 bases. J lost 4 bases, V lost 4 bases, and 18 bases had no gene match. The germline V gene encodes CDR1 SGHRS and CDR2 YFSETQ. There are 20 residues in the CDR3. This CDR3 reads CASSDRGTSGESRIPDTQYF. CDR3 in DNA: TGCGCCAGCAGCGACCGAGGGACTAGCGGGGAATCTCGGATACCAGATACGCAGTATTTT.

The chain joins TRBV7-8 to TRBJ2-3, with TRBD2 matching over 10 bases. The CDR3 runs to 22 residues. After removal of 7 bases from V and 2 bases from J, the junction contained 27 bases not matched to a gene. Germline V gives CDR1 SGHVS, CDR2 FQNEAQ. CDR3 DNA: TGTGCCAGCACGAGGAGCTTCTTGATCGAAGGACTAGCGGTGAATGACACAGATACGCAGTATTTT. Its protein is CASTRSFLIEGLAVNDTDTQYF.

This rearrangement joins TRBV6-6 to TRBJ2-2; D is unresolved. Per the germline V gene, CDR1 is MNHNY and CDR2 is SVGAGI (reference sequence). This CDR3 has 14 residues. Trimming cost V 6 bases and J 4 bases, with 12 bases left between them. The CDR3 is CASSPVLSTGELFF. The CDR3 region has the DNA TGTGCCAGCAGCCCGGTCCTGAGCACCGGGGAGCTGTTTTTT.

The rearrangement joins TRBV2 to TRBJ1-3, with a possible D match to TRBD1 (6 bases). V dropped 7 bases and J dropped 4 bases, with 14 bases sitting between them. The CDR3 loop spans 14 amino acids. In germline, CDR1 is SNHLY, CDR2 FYNNEI. CDR3 loop: CASKQQGPGNTIYF. For the CDR3, the DNA is TGTGCCAGCAAACAACAGGGACCCGGAAACACCATATATTTT.

The V gene is TRBV9, the J gene TRBJ2-3; possibly TRBD1 for D (5 bases). V shed 0 bases and J shed 0 bases, with 11 bases lying between them. From germline, CDR1 is SGDLS and CDR2 YYNGEE. This CDR3 is 16 amino acids long. The CDR3 nucleotides are TGTGCCAGCAGCGTAGGGGGCAGGGTCAGCACAGATACGCAGTATTTT. Translating it yields CASSVGGRVSTDTQYF.

This chain links TRBV2 with TRBJ1-6; D perhaps matches TRBD1 (5 bases). CDR1 is SNHLY, CDR2 FYNNEI, per germline. CDR3 length: 14 amino acids. Trimming pared 3 bases from V and 10 bases from J, leaving 13 bases between. CDR3 sequence (DNA): TGTGCCAGCAGTGATTTCAGGGATCAATCACCCCTCCACTTT. Its protein product is CASSDFRDQSPLHF.

This chain connects TRBV23-1 to TRBJ2-3, with 15 positions matching TRBD2. Being an ORF, TRBV23-1 has a function that is uncertain. The CDR3 has 19 amino acids. J gave up 1 base and V 2 bases, and 7 bases lay outside the gene matches. The CDR3 region is CASSQPGTSGGSGTDTQYF. DNA of the CDR3: TGCGCCAGCAGTCAACCCGGGACTAGCGGGGGGTCTGGCACAGATACGCAGTATTTT.

This clone was picked up one time. The chain carries TRBV3-1 (or the pseudogene TRBV3-2) and TRBJ1-2; tentative D call: TRBD1 (5 bases). Germline V lookup: CDR1 LGHDT, CDR2 YNNKEL (reference sequence). This CDR3 region has 15 residues. The V end was cut by 4 bases, the J end by 0 bases, with 12 bases between. The CDR3 region has the DNA TGTGCCAGCAGCCCAACTCAGACAGCTAACTATGGCTACACCTTC. This translates into CASSPTQTANYGYTF.

CDR3 DNA: TGTGCCAGCAGCTTTCGCGGTACTCCCTACAATGAGCAGTTCTTC. Translating gives CASSFRGTPYNEQFF. The chain links TRBV13 to TRBJ2-1; D is unclear. CDR3 length: 15 residues. V was clipped by 3 bases and J by 2 bases, with 11 bases between them. CDR1 PRHDT and CDR2 FYEKMQ come from the germline V gene (reference sequence).

This clone has more than one count but fewer than ten. The CDR3 nucleotides read TGCGCCAGCACCGGGACTAGCGGAACCCCCTCCTACAATGAGCAGTTCTTC. It encodes CASTGTSGTPSYNEQFF. This chain uses TRBV5-1 with TRBJ2-1; TRBD2 matches at 11 bases. Looked up from germline, CDR1 is SGHRS and CDR2 is YFSETQ. V was pared by 6 bases and J by 0 bases, with 8 bases of the junction left unmatched. The CDR3 loop spans 17 amino acids.

This chain connects TRBV18 to TRBJ1-2; the match to TRBD1 covers 9 bases. The CDR3 sequence is 14 residues long. CDR1 and CDR2 (germline): KGHSH, LQKENI. The V segment lost 3 bases and the J segment 5 bases; nucleotides outside the gene matches: 4. Here the CDR3 DNA reads TGTGCCAGCTCACCCGATGGGACAGGGTATGGCTACACCTTC. Amino acids: CASSPDGTGYGYTF.

The chain has TRBV28 and TRBJ1-3, with a possible D match to TRBD1 (5 bases). V lost 8 bases and J lost 0, with 14 bases in between. Germline lookup yields CDR1 MDHEN and CDR2 SYDVKM. The CDR3 has 15 residues. CDR3 protein: CASYPGGNSGNTIYF. The CDR3 DNA is TGTGCCAGCTATCCCGGGGGGAACTCTGGAAACACCATATATTTT.

CDR3 region: CASSPRDRLEKLFF. The CDR3 region has the DNA TGTGCCAGCAGTCCCCGGGACAGGCTTGAAAAACTGTTTTTT. V is TRBV6-5 and J is TRBJ1-4; TRBD1 matches at 8 bases. J gave up 7 bases and V 5 bases, and 6 bases lay outside the gene matches. Germline assignment: CDR1 MNHEY and CDR2 SVGAGI. This CDR3 has 14 residues.

The genes are TRBV9 and TRBJ1-3; maybe TRBD1 (5 bases). The ends were cut back, 3 bases at V and 0 bases at J, with 13 bases in the middle. Germline V gene lookup returns CDR1 SGDLS and CDR2 YYNGEE. The CDR3 runs to 16 residues. The CDR3 here is CASSAAGKPSGNTIYF. Here the CDR3 DNA reads TGTGCCAGCAGCGCAGCAGGGAAACCCTCTGGAAACACCATATATTTT.

V usage is TRBV6-5 and J usage is TRBJ1-1; D gene unclear. The V gene lost 5 bases and the J gene lost 6 bases, with 10 bases spanning the gap. Germline V lookup: CDR1 MNHEY, CDR2 SVGAGI. The CDR3 is 12 amino acids. In DNA, the CDR3 is TGTGCCAGCAGTCGAGGTTTCGCTGAAGCTTTCTTT. It codes for CASSRGFAEAFF.